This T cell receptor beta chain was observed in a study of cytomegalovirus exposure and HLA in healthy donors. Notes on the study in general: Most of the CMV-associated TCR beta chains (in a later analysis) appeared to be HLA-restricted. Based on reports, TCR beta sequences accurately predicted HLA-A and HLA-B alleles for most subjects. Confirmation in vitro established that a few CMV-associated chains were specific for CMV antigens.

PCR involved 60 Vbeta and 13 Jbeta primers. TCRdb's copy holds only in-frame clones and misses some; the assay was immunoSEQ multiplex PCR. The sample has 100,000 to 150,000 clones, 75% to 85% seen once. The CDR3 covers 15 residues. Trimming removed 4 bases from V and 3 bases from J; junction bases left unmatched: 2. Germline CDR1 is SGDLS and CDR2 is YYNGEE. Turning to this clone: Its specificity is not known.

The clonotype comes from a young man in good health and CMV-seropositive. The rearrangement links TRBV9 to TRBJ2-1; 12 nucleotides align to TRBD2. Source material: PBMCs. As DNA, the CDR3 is TGTGCCAGCAGCCTAGCGGGGGGGCACTACAATGAGCAGTTCTTC. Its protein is CASSLAGGHYNEQFF.